The 32 T cell receptor beta chains below all came from one sample that was sequenced in a study of blood T cell repertoires in COVID-19. TCRdb's copy holds only in-frame clones and misses some; the assay was immunoSEQ multiplex PCR. The sample holds 350,000 to 550,000 clones, 75% to 90% seen once. Sequencing was carried out using PBMCs or T cells enriched from blood (not recorded which). Source of these receptors: a man between 25 and 39 years old who had recovered from COVID-19.

This clone turned up a few times. V gene TRBV13 combines with J gene TRBJ2-7, with a tentative D call TRBD1 (6 bases). Germline-derived CDR1 and CDR2 are PRHDT and FYEKMQ (reference sequence). The CDR3 is 16 residues long. The V gene lost 6 bases and the J gene lost 3 bases, with 21 bases spanning the gap. In DNA form, the CDR3 reads TGTGCCAGCAGGGGGTCAGGGGACGCCTTGGTCTACGAGCAGTACTTC. Its protein is CASRGSGDALVYEQYF.

The V call is TRBV12-3 or TRBV12-4, the J call TRBJ1-2, with D maybe TRBD1 (6 bases). The CDR3 spans 13 residues. V was pared by 5 bases and J by 6 bases, with 13 bases between. For the CDR3, the DNA is TGTGCCAGCAGTCCAGGGGCCCGGGATGGCTACACCTTC. It specifies CASSPGARDGYTF.

The chain links TRBV6-5 to TRBJ2-5; 8 bases map to TRBD1. Germline-derived CDR1 and CDR2 are MNHEY and SVGAGI. This CDR3 has 14 amino acids. Trimming took 7 bases from V and 5 from J; bases not matched to a gene: 9. The CDR3 coding sequence is TGTGCCAGCAAGACGGACAGGGAGTGGGAGACCCAGTACTTC. Encoded protein: CASKTDREWETQYF.

This rearrangement joins TRBV5-1 to TRBJ2-2, with 7 nucleotides matching TRBD1. Germline values: CDR1 SGHRS, CDR2 YFSETQ. The CDR3 is 17 residues long. Losses at the gene ends were 4 bases for V and 7 bases for J; bases not matched to a gene: 16. The CDR3 sequence is CASSPPGQGELVGELFF. The CDR3, as DNA: TGCGCCAGCAGCCCCCCGGGGCAGGGGGAATTGGTCGGGGAGCTGTTTTTT.

The chain uses TRBV7-9 and TRBJ2-1; D is possibly TRBD2 (7 bases). Germline V CDR1 and CDR2: SEHNR, FQNEAQ (reference sequence). The CDR3 is made up of 14 amino acids. V lost 1 base and J 9 bases, leaving 13 bases between the germline ends. Written as DNA, the CDR3 is TGTGCCAGCAGCTTAGAACTAAGGGGGGGTGAGCAGTTCTTC. Amino acid sequence: CASSLELRGGEQFF.

The rearrangement joins TRBV5-1 to TRBJ2-5; no definite D call. Germline V CDR1 and CDR2: SGHRS, YFSETQ. The CDR3 runs to 14 residues. V lost 3 bases, J lost 7 bases, and 16 bases lay in between. CDR3 nucleotides: TGCGCCAGCAGCTCCACTTCCAACGTGCCGACCCAGTACTTC. The encoded protein is CASSSTSNVPTQYF.

This chain connects TRBV5-1 to TRBJ1-1; 8 nucleotides match TRBD1. Unmatched junction bases numbered 17, after V lost 4 bases and J lost 0 bases. Germline V CDR1 and CDR2: SGHRS, YFSETQ. The length of the CDR3 is 19 residues. The CDR3 DNA is TGCGCCAGCAGCCCCGGGACAGGAGGTGGGTTTGAGGTGAACACTGAAGCTTTCTTT. This sequence encodes CASSPGTGGGFEVNTEAFF.

This clone came up a few times. The chain couples TRBV2 to TRBJ1-5; no clear D. Between the trimmed V and J ends, which lost 5 bases and 4 bases, there was a span of 6 bases. Germline assignment: CDR1 SNHLY and CDR2 FYNNEI. This CDR3 has 12 residues. The CDR3 DNA follows: TGTGCCAGCAGTACGCGTAATCAGCCCCAGCATTTT. Translated: CASSTRNQPQHF.

V gene TRBV3-1 (or the pseudogene TRBV3-2) combines with J gene TRBJ2-1; 8 positions match TRBD2. V was clipped by 1 base and J by 8 bases; unmatched bases: 4. The CDR3 is 14 amino acids. CDR1 and CDR2 from the germline V gene are LGHDT and YNNKEL (reference sequence). DNA for the CDR3: TGTGCCAGCAGCCAAGGAGGACTAGCCTATGAGCAGTTCTTC. Its protein product is CASSQGGLAYEQFF.

The chain is built from TRBV6-5 and TRBJ1-1; D call uncertain. V was cut by 6 bases and J by 10 bases, with 21 bases left in between. The CDR3 covers 14 residues. Germline lookup yields CDR1 MNHEY and CDR2 SVGAGI. The CDR3 coding sequence is TGTGCCAGCAGCCCCGACTACGGCCGACCCAGAGCTTTCTTT. Its protein is CASSPDYGRPRAFF.

The chain links TRBV11-3 to TRBJ2-1; D unresolved. The CDR3 totals 12 residues. Germline loops: CDR1 SGHNT, CDR2 YENEEA. Trimming pared 3 bases from V and 9 bases from J, leaving 9 bases between. Written as DNA, the CDR3 is TGTGCCAGCAGCTTTGGCTCAAGTGAGCAGTTCTTC. Its translation: CASSFGSSEQFF. Based on the CDR3 plus reference TRBV11-3 and TRBJ2-1, the full variable domain is EAGVVQSPRYKIIEKKQPVAFWCNPISGHNTLYWYLQNLGQGPELLIRYENEEAVDDSQLPKDRFSAERLKGVDSTLKIQPAELGDSAVYLCASSFGSSEQFFGPGTRLTVL.

This clone was observed a handful of times. The rearrangement uses TRBV5-1 and TRBJ1-1; the match to TRBD1 covers 11 bases. CDR1 is SGHRS and CDR2 is YFSETQ in the germline V gene. After removal of 4 bases from V and 5 bases from J, the junction contained 7 bases not matched to a gene. The CDR3 is made up of 15 amino acids. The CDR3 nucleotides are TGCGCCAGCAGCGGAGGGACAGGGGGAGGTACTGAAGCTTTCTTT. Translation gives CASSGGTGGGTEAFF.

CDR3 sequence reads: CASQGAGGPTGELFF. CDR3 nucleotide sequence: TGTGCCAGCCAGGGGGCAGGGGGTCCCACCGGGGAGCTGTTTTTT. The J gene is TRBJ2-2, the V gene TRBV28; TRBD1 aligns across 8 bases. CDR1 is MDHEN, CDR2 SYDVKM, per germline. This CDR3 is built from 15 residues. V was clipped by 8 bases and J by 4 bases; unmatched bases: 9.

The chain employs TRBV5-1 and TRBJ1-2, with D possibly matching TRBD1 (5 bases). V lost 3 bases, J lost 6 bases, and 9 bases lay in between. Looked up from germline, CDR1 is SGHRS and CDR2 is YFSETQ. There are 12 residues in the CDR3. The CDR3 is CASSWQGDGYTF. The CDR3 DNA is TGCGCCAGCAGCTGGCAGGGCGATGGCTACACCTTC. Full variable domain (rest looked up from reference TRBV5-1 and TRBJ1-2): KAGVTQTPRYLIKTRGQQVTLSCSPISGHRSVSWYQQTPGQGLQFLFEYFSETQRNKGNFPGRFSGRQFSNSRSEMNVSTLELGDSALYLCASSWQGDGYTFGSGTRLTVV.

This chain uses TRBV10-3 with TRBJ1-5, with D possibly being TRBD1 (6 bases). The length of the CDR3 is 13 residues. Germline V gene lookup returns CDR1 ENHRY and CDR2 SYGVKD. Trimming removed 10 bases from V and 0 bases from J, with 10 bases in between. Here the CDR3 reads CAKQGVSNQPQHF. The DNA for the CDR3 is TGTGCCAAACAGGGTGTTAGCAATCAGCCCCAGCATTTT.

The CDR3 reads CASSHDSGDEKLFF. The CDR3 nucleotides are TGCGCCAGCAGCCACGACAGTGGCGACGAAAAACTGTTTTTT. This chain connects TRBV5-1 to TRBJ1-4, with D maybe TRBD1 (5 bases). V shed 4 bases and J shed 8 bases, with 15 bases lying between them. This CDR3 has 14 amino acids. The germline V gene has CDR1 SGHRS and CDR2 YFSETQ.

The chain couples TRBV5-1 to TRBJ1-1; tentative D call: TRBD1 (6 bases). Per germline, CDR1 SGHRS and CDR2 YFSETQ. The CDR3 spans 17 residues. Between the trimmed V and J ends, which lost 4 bases and 0 bases, there was a span of 19 bases. The DNA of the CDR3 is TGCGCCAGCAGCCTCCCTTATCGGGACAACATGAACACTGAAGCTTTCTTT. Translation: CASSLPYRDNMNTEAFF.

This chain connects TRBV7-9 to TRBJ1-5; the D gene is possibly TRBD1 (5 bases). Trimming cost V 2 bases and J 0 bases, with 8 bases left between them. In germline, CDR1 is SEHNR, CDR2 FQNEAQ (reference sequence). There are 15 residues in the CDR3. The CDR3 is CASSLSGYSNQPQHF. CDR3 DNA: TGTGCCAGCAGCTTATCAGGGTATAGCAATCAGCCCCAGCATTTT.

This rearrangement joins TRBV5-1 to TRBJ2-3; TRBD2 agrees at 8 bases. The CDR3 is made up of 17 amino acids. V shed 4 bases and J 2 bases; nucleotides not matched to a gene: 12. Germline CDR1 SGHRS, CDR2 YFSETQ. The CDR3 sequence is CASSLRRAGGATDTQYF. The CDR3 DNA follows: TGCGCCAGCAGCCTAAGGAGGGCGGGAGGCGCCACAGATACGCAGTATTTT.

The J gene is TRBJ1-1, the V gene TRBV6-5, with TRBD1 identical over 11 bases. Germline V gene data show CDR1 as MNHEY and CDR2 as SVGAGI. V was clipped by 0 bases and J by 4 bases; unmatched bases: 4. This CDR3 comprises 16 residues. For the CDR3, the DNA is TGTGCCAGCAGTTACTCGGGGACAGGGGGTTTCACTGAAGCTTTCTTT. Residues: CASSYSGTGGFTEAFF.

The chain uses TRBV29-1 and TRBJ2-7; 11 bases align to TRBD2. The CDR3 loop spans 14 amino acids. J was trimmed by 3 bases and V by 6 bases; bases with no gene match: 7. Per germline, CDR1 SQVTM and CDR2 ANQGSEA. CDR3 nucleotide sequence: TGCAGCGTAAGTAGCGGGAGGGCCAGCTACGAGCAGTACTTC. Protein sequence: CSVSSGRASYEQYF.

The chain combines TRBV5-1 with TRBJ2-1; 10 bases fit TRBD2. Germline trimming cut 0 bases from V and 7 bases from J; bases unmatched to any gene: 13. The CDR3 is made up of 18 amino acids. The V gene's germline CDR1 is SGHRS and CDR2 YFSETQ. Here the CDR3 DNA reads TGCGCCAGCAGCTTGGCCATCACTAGCGGGGTTGGACGGAATGAGCAGTTCTTC. It yields the protein CASSLAITSGVGRNEQFF.

This rearrangement joins TRBV7-8 to TRBJ1-5; the D gene is possibly TRBD1 (6 bases). The germline V gene has CDR1 SGHVS and CDR2 FQNEAQ. V lost 5 bases to trimming and J lost 3 bases, with 8 bases between them. This CDR3 is 13 amino acids long. CDR3 sequence reads: CASSRQANQPQHF. The CDR3 DNA reads TGTGCCAGCAGCCGACAGGCCAATCAGCCCCAGCATTTT.

The V gene is TRBV4-1, the J gene TRBJ2-7; no clear D gene. The CDR3 runs to 13 residues. With 1 base removed from V and 3 bases from J, the gap between germline ends came to 7 bases. Per germline, CDR1 MGHRA and CDR2 YSYEKL. The CDR3 spells CASSQATFYEQYF. The CDR3 DNA reads TGCGCCAGCAGCCAAGCGACATTCTACGAGCAGTACTTC.

This clone was recorded only once. The gene calls are TRBV16 and TRBJ2-2; 10 positions agree with TRBD2. The germline gives CDR1 KGHSY, CDR2 FQNENV. This CDR3 has 14 residues. With 4 bases clipped from V and 7 bases from J, the junction kept 3 bases outside the gene matches. The DNA of the CDR3 is TGTGCCAGCAGCCCTCTAGCGGGAGTCGGGGAGCTGTTTTTT. Its protein is CASSPLAGVGELFF.

The V and J genes are TRBV28 and TRBJ2-7; D is ambiguous. This CDR3 has 13 amino acids. Germline V gives CDR1 MDHEN, CDR2 SYDVKM. V lost 6 bases, J lost 0 bases, and 9 bases lay in between. CDR3 residues: CASSGEFSYEQYF. Here the CDR3 DNA reads TGTGCCAGCAGCGGAGAGTTCTCCTACGAGCAGTACTTC.

With regard to this clone: Other DNA sequences of this sample code for an identical CDR3. V usage is TRBV4-1 and J usage is TRBJ1-5; D call uncertain. V lost 0 bases and J lost 4, with 7 bases in between. In germline, CDR1 is MGHRA, CDR2 YSYEKL. CDR3 size: 14 residues. The CDR3 loop is CASSQESVNQPQHF. CDR3 DNA sequence: TGCGCCAGCAGCCAAGAATCGGTTAATCAGCCCCAGCATTTT.

The rearrangement joins TRBV5-4 to TRBJ1-6; 7 nucleotides align to TRBD1. V shed 3 bases, J shed 6 bases, and the junction held 6 bases outside the gene matches. The CDR3 has 15 residues. Germline V CDR1 and CDR2: SGHNT, YYREEE (reference sequence). CDR3 coding DNA: TGTGCCAGCAGCTACGCCGGGACAGCTAATTCACCCCTCCACTTT. Its protein is CASSYAGTANSPLHF.

The chain employs TRBV6-5 and TRBJ2-7; TRBD1 aligns across 8 bases. The CDR3 is 13 residues long. Trimming at V came to 5 bases and at J to 6 bases, leaving 6 bases not matched to a gene. Germline-derived CDR1 and CDR2 are MNHEY and SVGAGI. The CDR3 DNA sequence: TGTGCCAGCAGTACCCGGACAGGGAGCGAGCAGTACTTC. Its translation: CASSTRTGSEQYF.

This clone was recorded only once. The V gene is TRBV6-2 or TRBV6-3, the J gene TRBJ2-2; 13 positions match TRBD2. Germline V lookup: CDR1 MNHEY, CDR2 SVGEGT. CDR3 size: 20 residues. Trimming cost V 2 bases and J 4 bases; bases outside gene matches: 13. The CDR3 sequence: CASSYTTRTSGSPSTGELFF. The DNA of the CDR3 is TGTGCCAGCAGTTACACAACAAGGACTAGCGGGAGTCCCAGCACCGGGGAGCTGTTTTTT.

This clone was seen only once. This chain uses TRBV7-8 with TRBJ1-5; the D gene is possibly TRBD1 (5 bases). This CDR3 has 17 amino acids. CDR1 SGHVS and CDR2 FQNEAQ come from the germline V gene. Between the trimmed V and J ends, which lost 5 bases and 0 bases, there was a span of 17 bases. The CDR3 protein is CASSPQPPGFSNQPQHF. Here the CDR3 DNA reads TGTGCCAGCAGCCCTCAACCCCCAGGGTTTAGCAATCAGCCCCAGCATTTT.

The chain couples TRBV5-1 to TRBJ2-3, with D perhaps matching TRBD1 (8 bases). The CDR3 contains 16 residues. V was shortened by 6 bases and J by 2 bases, with 19 bases between the two germline ends. In germline, CDR1 is SGHRS, CDR2 YFSETQ. The CDR3 DNA follows: TGCGCCAGCACCGTGTCGGACAGGGACTACACAGATACGCAGTATTTT. Translated: CASTVSDRDYTDTQYF. Complete variable domain (other parts from reference TRBV5-1 and TRBJ2-3): KAGVTQTPRYLIKTRGQQVTLSCSPISGHRSVSWYQQTPGQGLQFLFEYFSETQRNKGNFPGRFSGRQFSNSRSEMNVSTLELGDSALYLCASTVSDRDYTDTQYFGPGTRLTVL.